The clone carrying this T cell receptor beta chain was counted ten times or more. The data belong to a study of blood T cell repertoires in COVID-19. Germline V gene data show CDR1 as MNHEY and CDR2 as SMNVEV (reference sequence). CDR3 length equals 13 residues. The junction had 4 bases not matched to a gene; V was cut back by 5 bases and J by 5 bases. TCRdb's table, derived via immunoSEQ multiplex PCR, lists solely in-frame clones and lacks some. The repertoire has tens of thousands of clones, more than 65% of them found once; the top ten carry 6.3%. This chain uses TRBV27 with TRBJ2-3, with 7 bases that match TRBD1. Sequenced: peripheral blood. This clonotype originated in a man in his sixties or seventies with COVID-19, enrolled during active disease. The CDR3 DNA reads TGTGCCAGCAGTGACACAGGGGAAGATACGCAGTATTTT. Amino acids: CASSDTGEDTQYF.